These 14 T cell receptor beta chains were all obtained from the same sample, sequenced in a study of blood T cell repertoires in COVID-19. Libraries were prepared by immunoSEQ multiplex PCR; TCRdb keeps only in-frame clonotypes and omits some of them. The repertoire holds just over 80,000 clones, 81% seen once, with around 43% in the top ten. What was sequenced was peripheral blood. The receptor source for this set is an elderly man with acute or convalescent COVID-19.

The chain uses TRBV7-9 and TRBJ1-4, with a possible D match to TRBD1 (6 bases). V was trimmed by 2 bases and J by 5 bases, leaving 9 bases between them. Germline lookup yields CDR1 SEHNR and CDR2 FQNEAQ (reference sequence). This CDR3 comprises 14 residues. The DNA for the CDR3 is TGTGCCAGCAGCTTAACACAGGGCAATGAAAAACTGTTTTTT. Amino acids: CASSLTQGNEKLFF.

CDR3 sequence (DNA): TGTGCCAGCAGTGGATTACAGGGGACAGCCAGAGAAGCTTTCTTT. This translates into CASSGLQGTAREAFF. The rearrangement uses TRBV27 and TRBJ1-1, with 7 bases aligning to TRBD1. Looked up from germline, CDR1 is MNHEY and CDR2 is SMNVEV (reference sequence). This CDR3 spans 15 amino acids. The trim removed 5 bases at V and 8 bases at J, leaving 14 bases unmatched.

The genes are TRBV12-3 or TRBV12-4 and TRBJ1-1; no definite D call. V was shortened by 1 base and J by 3 bases, with 3 bases between the two germline ends. This CDR3 contains 12 residues. CDR3 nucleotides: TGTGCCAGCAGTTTAGGAGACACTGAAGCTTTCTTT. Translated: CASSLGDTEAFF.

This clone was observed a single time. V and J are TRBV3-1 (or the pseudogene TRBV3-2) and TRBJ2-3, with unresolved D. CDR3 length equals 13 residues. Germline assignment: CDR1 LGHDT and CDR2 YNNKEL (reference sequence). The ends were cut back, 0 bases at V and 8 bases at J, with 9 bases in the middle. This CDR3 is CASSQDRVGTQYF. The DNA for the CDR3 is TGTGCCAGCAGCCAAGATCGGGTCGGTACGCAGTATTTT.

The chain uses TRBV15 and TRBJ1-1; TRBD1 matches at 8 bases. V shed 0 bases, J shed 3 bases, and the junction held 12 bases outside the gene matches. This CDR3 region has 18 residues. Looked up from germline, CDR1 is LNHNV and CDR2 is YYDKDF (reference sequence). The CDR3 coding sequence is TGTGCCACCAGCAGAGATGTTCAGGGGGCCCTCCCGGACACTGAAGCTTTCTTT. Protein: CATSRDVQGALPDTEAFF.

CDR3 coding DNA: TGTGCCAGCAGCTCGACCCTCGGGGGTCCCTTCAATGAGCAGTTCTTC. Protein product: CASSSTLGGPFNEQFF. V is TRBV9 and J is TRBJ2-1, with D perhaps TRBD2 (6 bases). Trimming left V 4 bases short and J 6 bases short, with 20 bases between. This CDR3 has 16 residues. The germline gives CDR1 SGDLS, CDR2 YYNGEE.

V gene TRBV6-5 combines with J gene TRBJ1-4, with TRBD1 matching over 7 bases. J was trimmed by 3 bases and V by 5 bases; bases with no gene match: 6. The CDR3 is 15 amino acids. The germline CDR1 and CDR2 sequences are MNHEY and SVGAGI. CDR3 residues: CASSSEGASNEKLFF. Written as DNA, the CDR3 is TGTGCCAGCAGTAGTGAGGGGGCTTCTAATGAAAAACTGTTTTTT.

Here the CDR3 reads CSTEGATSYNEQFF. CDR3 nucleotide sequence: TGCAGCACCGAAGGGGCGACCTCCTACAATGAGCAGTTCTTC. The chain is built from TRBV29-1 and TRBJ2-1, with D possibly being TRBD1 (5 bases). The CDR3 consists of 14 residues. The V and J ends lost 8 bases and 0 bases respectively, with 14 bases between them. Germline-derived CDR1 and CDR2 are SQVTM and ANQGSEA.

The chain carries TRBV28 and TRBJ2-5; 9 nucleotides agree with TRBD2. V lost 6 bases to trimming and J lost 6 bases; unmatched junction nucleotides: 5. The CDR3 extends over 13 amino acids. CDR1 is MDHEN, CDR2 SYDVKM, per germline. CDR3: CASSRSGRKTQYF. In nucleotides, the CDR3 is TGTGCCAGCAGCCGTAGCGGGAGAAAGACCCAGTACTTC.

This clone showed up just a few times. This chain joins TRBV19 and TRBJ2-1, with 15 bases aligning to TRBD2. The V segment lost 7 bases and the J segment 10 bases; nucleotides outside the gene matches: 11. CDR3 size: 16 residues. Per germline, CDR1 LNHDA and CDR2 SQIVND (reference sequence). The CDR3 loop is CASTRPGLAGGGEQFF. In DNA form, the CDR3 reads TGTGCCAGTACCCGACCGGGACTAGCGGGAGGAGGCGAGCAGTTCTTC.

The chain joins TRBV6-2 or TRBV6-3 to TRBJ1-5; D not resolved. The CDR3 extends over 12 amino acids. Looked up from germline, CDR1 is MNHEY and CDR2 is SVGEGT. V shed 5 bases and J shed 7 bases, with 9 bases lying between them. In nucleotides, the CDR3 is TGTGCCAGCAGTCCCACCCGGCAGCCCCAGCATTTT. Translating it yields CASSPTRQPQHF.

The CDR3 sequence is CSMKTGDAYEQYF. CDR3 nucleotide sequence: TGCAGCATGAAAACGGGGGATGCCTACGAGCAGTACTTC. The V gene is TRBV29-1, the J gene TRBJ2-7; D is perhaps TRBD2 (6 bases). Germline CDR1 reads SQVTM; CDR2 reads ANQGSEA. The CDR3 spans 13 residues. V shed 8 bases and J shed 2 bases, with 16 bases lying between them.

The chain recombines TRBV27 with TRBJ2-1; TRBD2 aligns across 12 bases. The length of the CDR3 is 13 residues. The J segment lost 14 bases and the V segment lost 7 bases, leaving 9 bases of the junction unmatched. The germline V gene encodes CDR1 MNHEY and CDR2 SMNVEV (reference sequence). The CDR3 loop is CASNLAGGVVEFF. The CDR3 nucleotides read TGTGCCAGCAATCTAGCGGGAGGGGTTGTGGAGTTCTTC.

This clone was detected only once. The V gene is TRBV12-5, the J gene TRBJ1-1, with 10 bases lining up with TRBD1. The CDR3 is 14 residues long. J was trimmed by 5 bases and V by 6 bases; bases with no gene match: 6. Per the germline V gene, CDR1 is LGHNT and CDR2 is FRNRAP. The CDR3 sequence: CASGVDRGRTEAFF. In DNA form, the CDR3 reads TGTGCTAGTGGGGTCGACAGGGGGCGGACTGAAGCTTTCTTT.